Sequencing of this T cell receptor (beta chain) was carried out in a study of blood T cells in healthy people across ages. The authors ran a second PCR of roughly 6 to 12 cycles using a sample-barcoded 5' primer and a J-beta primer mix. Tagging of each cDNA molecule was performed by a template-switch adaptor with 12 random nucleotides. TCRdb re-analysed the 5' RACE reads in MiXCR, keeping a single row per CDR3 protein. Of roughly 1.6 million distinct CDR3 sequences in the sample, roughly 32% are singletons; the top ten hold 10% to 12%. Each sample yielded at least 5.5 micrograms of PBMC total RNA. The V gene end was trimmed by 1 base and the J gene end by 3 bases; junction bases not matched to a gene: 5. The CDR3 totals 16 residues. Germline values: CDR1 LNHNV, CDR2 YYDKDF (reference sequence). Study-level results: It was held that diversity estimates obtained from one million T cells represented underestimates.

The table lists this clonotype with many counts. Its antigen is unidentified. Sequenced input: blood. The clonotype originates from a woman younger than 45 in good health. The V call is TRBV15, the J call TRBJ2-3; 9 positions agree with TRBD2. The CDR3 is CATSRALLAGTDTQYF. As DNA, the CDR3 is TGTGCCACCAGCAGAGCGCTACTAGCGGGTACAGATACGCAGTATTTT.